One sample yielded the 5 T cell receptor beta chains listed below, sequenced in a study of CD8 T cells in ankylosing spondylitis. Whole-study findings and limits: Roughly 8 highly homologous variants made up a TCR beta motif, and this motif appeared characteristic of ankylosing spondylitis blood.

These TCRs are of unknown antigen specificity. TCRdb passed the 5' RACE reads through MiXCR, listing each CDR3 protein once. Here the sample spans some 220,000 distinct CDR3 sequences, about 6.7% being singletons. Specimen: blood, either unsorted or a sorted T cell fraction (not recorded which). The receptors originated from a male donor with ankylosing spondylitis.

The genes are TRBV14 and TRBJ1-1; D unclear. Trimming pared 0 bases from V and 7 bases from J, leaving 12 bases between. CDR1 is SGHDN and CDR2 is FVKESK in the germline V gene. The CDR3 sequence is 14 residues long. The CDR3 nucleotides are TGTGCCAGCAGCCAAGAATACACAGCAATTGAAGCTTTCTTT. Encoded protein: CASSQEYTAIEAFF.

Ten or more counts support this clonotype. The chain is built from TRBV5-1 and TRBJ2-5; D is possibly TRBD1 (6 bases). CDR3 length: 15 residues. Trimming pared 4 bases from V and 1 base from J, leaving 14 bases between. Per germline, CDR1 SGHRS and CDR2 YFSETQ. In DNA, the CDR3 is TGCGCCAGCAGCACGGACAGTACCCTCCAAGAGACCCAGTACTTC. This gives the protein CASSTDSTLQETQYF.

This clonotype was counted between two and nine times. This chain links TRBV25-1 with TRBJ2-1; D not certain. V was pared by 6 bases and J by 4 bases, with 19 bases between. The CDR3 is 16 amino acids. Per germline, CDR1 MGHDK and CDR2 SYGVNS. The CDR3 DNA follows: TGTGCCAGCAGCGCCCAGAAGGGTCCGATGTACAATGAGCAGTTCTTC. As protein: CASSAQKGPMYNEQFF.

This clonotype occurred many times. The chain carries TRBV11-1 and TRBJ1-1; D gene ambiguous. Germline-derived CDR1 and CDR2 are SGHAT and FQDESV (reference sequence). Trimming cost V 5 bases and J 2 bases, with 9 bases left between them. The CDR3 consists of 13 residues. In DNA, the CDR3 is TGTGCCAGCAGCCTCTGGGTTAACACTGAAGCTTTCTTT. Amino acids: CASSLWVNTEAFF.

This clonotype was counted at least ten times. The chain uses TRBV25-1 and TRBJ2-1, with 7 bases that match TRBD1. The CDR3 is made up of 13 amino acids. The germline V gene has CDR1 MGHDK and CDR2 SYGVNS. Trimming cost V 5 bases and J 5 bases; bases outside gene matches: 3. The CDR3, as DNA: TGTGCCAGCAGTCACACAGGGGACAATGAGCAGTTCTTC. Translating it yields CASSHTGDNEQFF.